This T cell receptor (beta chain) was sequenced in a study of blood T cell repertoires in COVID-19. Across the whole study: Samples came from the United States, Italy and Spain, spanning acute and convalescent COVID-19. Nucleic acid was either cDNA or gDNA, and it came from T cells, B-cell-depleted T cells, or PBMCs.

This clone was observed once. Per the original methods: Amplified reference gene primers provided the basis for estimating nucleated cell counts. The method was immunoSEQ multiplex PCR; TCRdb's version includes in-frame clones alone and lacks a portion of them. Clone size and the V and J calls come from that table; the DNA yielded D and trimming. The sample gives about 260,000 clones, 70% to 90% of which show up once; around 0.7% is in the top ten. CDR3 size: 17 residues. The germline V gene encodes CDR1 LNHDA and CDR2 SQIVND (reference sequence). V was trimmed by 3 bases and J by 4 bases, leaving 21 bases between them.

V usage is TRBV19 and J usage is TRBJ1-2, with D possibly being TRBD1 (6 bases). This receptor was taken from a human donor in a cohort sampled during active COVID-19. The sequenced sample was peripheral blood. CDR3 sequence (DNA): TGTGCCAGTAGTATCGGACAGAGGCGGAGAGCATTCTATGGCTACACCTTC. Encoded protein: CASSIGQRRRAFYGYTF.